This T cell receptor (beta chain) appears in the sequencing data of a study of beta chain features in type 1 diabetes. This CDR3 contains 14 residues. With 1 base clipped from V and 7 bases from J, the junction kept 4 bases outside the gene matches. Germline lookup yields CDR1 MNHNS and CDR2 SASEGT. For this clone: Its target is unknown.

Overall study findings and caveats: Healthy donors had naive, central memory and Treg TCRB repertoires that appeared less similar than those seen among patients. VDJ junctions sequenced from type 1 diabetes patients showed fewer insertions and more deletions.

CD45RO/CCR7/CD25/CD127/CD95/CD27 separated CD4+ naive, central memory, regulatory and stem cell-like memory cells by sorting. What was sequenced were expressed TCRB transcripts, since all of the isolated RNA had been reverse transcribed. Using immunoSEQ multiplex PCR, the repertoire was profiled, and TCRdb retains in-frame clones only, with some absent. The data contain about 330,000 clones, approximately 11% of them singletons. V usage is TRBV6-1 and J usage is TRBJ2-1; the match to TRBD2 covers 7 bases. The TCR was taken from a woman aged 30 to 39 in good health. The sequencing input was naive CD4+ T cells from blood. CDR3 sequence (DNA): TGTGCCAGCAGTGAAGTGGGAGGGAGAAATGAGCAGTTCTTC. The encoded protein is CASSEVGGRNEQFF.